A single sample is the source of the 4 T cell receptor beta chains below, sequenced in a study of blood T cell repertoires in COVID-19. Assay used: immunoSEQ multiplex PCR; TCRdb lists only in-frame clones, some missing. This table holds fewer than 200,000 clones, 70% to 90% found once. Sequenced input: peripheral blood. These receptor sequences come from a woman older than 75 with COVID-19, enrolled during active disease.

This chain uses TRBV4-1 with TRBJ1-1; D is unclear. The germline V gene encodes CDR1 MGHRA and CDR2 YSYEKL. The CDR3 runs to 13 residues. V was pared by 5 bases and J by 1 base, with 8 bases between. The CDR3 nucleotides read TGCGCCAGCAGCGCGCGGGAGAACACTGAAGCTTTCTTT. Protein sequence: CASSARENTEAFF.

The rearrangement links TRBV10-3 to TRBJ2-3; no definite D call. This CDR3 comprises 13 residues. The V end was cut by 5 bases, the J end by 1 base, with 7 bases between. Germline CDR1 reads ENHRY; CDR2 reads SYGVKD. The CDR3 spells CAISSTGTDTQYF. For the CDR3, the DNA is TGTGCCATCAGTAGCACTGGCACAGATACGCAGTATTTT.

V is TRBV27 and J is TRBJ2-7, with TRBD2 matching over 16 bases. J was trimmed by 0 bases and V by 6 bases; bases with no gene match: 8. The CDR3 spans 18 residues. Germline V lookup: CDR1 MNHEY, CDR2 SMNVEV (reference sequence). The DNA for the CDR3 is TGTGCCAGCAGACCCTTGGGACTAGCGGGAGGGAGCTCCTACGAGCAGTACTTC. This sequence encodes CASRPLGLAGGSSYEQYF.

The V gene is TRBV19, the J gene TRBJ2-7, with 9 nucleotides matching TRBD2. From germline, CDR1 is LNHDA and CDR2 SQIVND (reference sequence). Germline trimming cut 6 bases from V and 0 bases from J; bases unmatched to any gene: 3. There are 14 residues in the CDR3. This chain's CDR3 is CASRGGRDSYEQYF. CDR3 nucleotides: TGTGCCAGTAGGGGCGGGAGGGACTCCTACGAGCAGTACTTC.